This note documents a single T cell receptor beta chain sequence. The time point was: peripheral blood 6 weeks after treatment start. Sampling of each patient yielded between 1 and 8 specimens, collected pretreatment and on-treatment. The data were produced by immunoSEQ multiplex PCR, yet TCRdb's version contains in-frame clones alone and is incomplete. Here the sample spans 45,000 to 55,000 clones, 75% to 90% being singletons. The CDR3 extends over 14 amino acids. CDR1 and CDR2 (germline): MNHNS, SASEGT. V lost 4 bases, J lost 0 bases, and 7 bases lay in between. The data are from a study of PD-L1 blockade in urothelial cancer. Study-level background: A median blood sample held approximately 140,000 T cells and more than 80,000 unique TCRs.

Sequencing was performed on PBMCs, taken around atezolizumab (anti-PD-L1) treatment. The V call is TRBV6-1, the J call TRBJ1-5, with D hard to call. The sequence was obtained from a man aged 60 to 75 with urothelial cancer. CDR3 coding DNA: TGTGCCAGCAGTGCGAGGTATAGCAATCAGCCCCAGCATTTT. This sequence encodes CASSARYSNQPQHF.